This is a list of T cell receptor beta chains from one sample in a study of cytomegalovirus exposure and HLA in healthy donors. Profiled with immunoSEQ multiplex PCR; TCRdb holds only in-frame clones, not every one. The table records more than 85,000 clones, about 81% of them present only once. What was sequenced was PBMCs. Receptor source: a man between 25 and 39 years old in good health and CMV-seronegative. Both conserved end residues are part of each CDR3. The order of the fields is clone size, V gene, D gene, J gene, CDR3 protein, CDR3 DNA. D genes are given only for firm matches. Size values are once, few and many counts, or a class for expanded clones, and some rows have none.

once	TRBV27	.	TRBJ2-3	CASSYTQPSTDTQYF	TGTGCCAGCAGCTATACTCAACCTAGCACAGATACGCAGTATTTT
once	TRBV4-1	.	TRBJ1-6	CASSQDREGRSPLHF	TGCGCCAGCAGCCAAGATCGAGAGGGGAGGTCACCCCTCCACTTT
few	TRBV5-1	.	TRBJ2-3	CASKAAGSPSSTDTQYF	TGCGCCAGCAAGGCGGCGGGGTCCCCCTCTAGCACAGATACGCAGTATTTT
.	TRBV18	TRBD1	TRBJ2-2	CASSPATGLTSGELFF	TGTGCCAGCTCACCTGCGACAGGGTTGACGTCCGGGGAGCTGTTTTTT
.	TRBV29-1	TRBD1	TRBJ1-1	CSVELDRAVTEAFF	TGCAGCGTTGAACTTGACAGGGCGGTCACTGAAGCTTTCTTT
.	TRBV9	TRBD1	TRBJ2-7	CASSVLDTTGGSYEQYF	TGTGCCAGCAGCGTATTGGATACCACAGGGGGCTCCTACGAGCAGTACTTC
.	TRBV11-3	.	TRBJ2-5	CASSLEAGSQETQYF	TGTGCCAGCAGCTTAGAGGCGGGCAGCCAAGAGACCCAGTACTTC
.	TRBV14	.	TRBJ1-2	CASEGQAYGYTF	TGTGCCAGCGAGGGACAAGCTTATGGCTACACCTTC
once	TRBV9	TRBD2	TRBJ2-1	CASSAPGLARGGVNEQFF	TGTGCCAGCAGCGCCCCAGGACTAGCGCGGGGGGGAGTGAATGAGCAGTTCTTC
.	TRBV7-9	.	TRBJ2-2	CASSLSGGELFF	TGTGCCAGCAGCTTATCAGGCGGGGAGCTGTTTTTT
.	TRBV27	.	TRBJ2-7	CASSYTGNYEQYF	TGTGCCAGCAGTTATACAGGGAACTACGAGCAGTACTTC
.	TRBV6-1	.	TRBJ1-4	CASSVVQVLNEKLFF	TGTGCCAGCAGTGTGGTCCAGGTCCTTAATGAAAAACTGTTTTTT
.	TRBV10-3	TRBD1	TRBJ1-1	CAISEGTGGVNTEAFF	TGTGCCATCAGTGAGGGGACAGGTGGGGTGAACACTGAAGCTTTCTTT
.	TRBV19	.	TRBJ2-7	CASSIDSSYEQYF	TGTGCCAGTAGTATAGACAGCTCCTACGAGCAGTACTTC
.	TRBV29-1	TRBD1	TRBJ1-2	CSVDDRGHYGYTF	TGCAGCGTTGACGACAGGGGGCACTATGGCTACACCTTC
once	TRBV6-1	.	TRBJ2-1	CASRDNSYNEQFF	TGTGCCAGCAGGGACAACTCCTACAATGAGCAGTTCTTC
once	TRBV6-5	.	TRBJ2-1	CATHSRGHNNEQFF	TGTGCCACCCATTCAAGGGGACACAACAATGAGCAGTTCTTC
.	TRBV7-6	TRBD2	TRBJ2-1	CASSLMVAGNYNEQFF	TGTGCCAGCAGCTTAATGGTAGCGGGGAACTACAATGAGCAGTTCTTC
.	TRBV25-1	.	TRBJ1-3	CASSGTAGGLGNTIYF	TGTGCCAGCAGTGGAACCGCGGGGGGGCTTGGAAACACCATATATTTT
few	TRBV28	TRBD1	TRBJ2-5	CASSSVGGHHQETQYF	TGTGCCAGCAGTTCCGTAGGGGGCCACCACCAAGAGACCCAGTACTTC
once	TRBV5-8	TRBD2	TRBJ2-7	CAAAGMRGGGRQYF	TGTGCCGCGGCAGGGATGCGGGGGGGTGGTCGGCAGTACTTC
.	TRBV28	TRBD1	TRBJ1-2	CASSPRQGANYGYTF	TGTGCCAGCAGTCCGCGACAGGGGGCTAACTATGGCTACACCTTC
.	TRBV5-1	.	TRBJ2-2	CASSIHQGNLGGELFF	TGCGCCAGCAGCATTCACCAGGGGAACCTCGGCGGGGAGCTGTTTTTT
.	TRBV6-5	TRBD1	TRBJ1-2	CASSYRQGSYGYTF	TGTGCCAGCAGTTATCGACAGGGGAGCTATGGCTACACCTTC
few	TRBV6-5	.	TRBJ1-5	CASSSRGFGNQPQHF	TGTGCCAGCAGCTCCAGGGGTTTTGGCAATCAGCCCCAGCATTTT
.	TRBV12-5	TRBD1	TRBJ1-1	CASDKDRVTEAFF	TGTGCTAGTGATAAGGACAGGGTAACTGAAGCTTTCTTT
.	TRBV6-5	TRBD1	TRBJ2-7	CASSYSGTGVYEQYF	TGTGCCAGCAGTTACTCGGGGACAGGGGTATACGAGCAGTACTTC
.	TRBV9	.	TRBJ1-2	CASSIRTSYGYTF	TGTGCCAGCAGCATCAGGACAAGCTATGGCTACACCTTC
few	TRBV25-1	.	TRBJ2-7	CASSEGIAGWYF	TGTGCCAGCAGTGAAGGAATTGCAGGGTGGTACTTC
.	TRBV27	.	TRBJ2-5	CASSDRQETQYF	TGTGCCAGCAGTGACAGACAAGAGACCCAGTACTTC
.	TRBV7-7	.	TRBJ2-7	CASSFQEEGGEQYF	TGTGCCAGCAGCTTCCAGGAGGAGGGTGGCGAGCAGTACTTC
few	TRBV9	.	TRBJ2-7	CASSIAGLPYEQYF	TGTGCCAGCAGCATAGCCGGACTGCCCTACGAGCAGTACTTC
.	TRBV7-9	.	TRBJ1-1	CASSVGIVGMNTEAFF	TGTGCCAGCAGCGTAGGTATCGTGGGCATGAACACTGAAGCTTTCTTT
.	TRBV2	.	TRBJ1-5	CASSEMGGKAQPQHF	TGTGCCAGCAGTGAAATGGGAGGTAAAGCCCAGCCCCAGCATTTT
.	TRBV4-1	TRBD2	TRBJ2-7	CASSQDPGLAGYEQYF	TGCGCCAGCAGCCAAGACCCGGGACTAGCGGGTTACGAGCAGTACTTC
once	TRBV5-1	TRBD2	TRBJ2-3	CASSLVLAGPDTQYF	TGCGCCAGCTCGTTAGTGCTAGCGGGACCAGATACGCAGTATTTT
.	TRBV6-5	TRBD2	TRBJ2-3	CASTKGLAPDTQYF	TGTGCCAGCACTAAAGGACTAGCGCCAGATACGCAGTATTTT
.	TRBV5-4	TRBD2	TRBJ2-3	CASSSSGGLTDTQYF	TGTGCCAGCAGCTCGAGCGGGGGACTCACAGATACGCAGTATTTT
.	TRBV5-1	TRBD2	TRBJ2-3	CASSLGTSGNTDTQYF	TGCGCCAGCAGCTTGGGGACTAGCGGGAACACAGATACGCAGTATTTT
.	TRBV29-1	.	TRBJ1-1	CSVGYRQALSEAFF	TGCAGCGTTGGATACCGACAGGCATTATCTGAAGCTTTCTTT
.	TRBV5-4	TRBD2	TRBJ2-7	CASSLSSGGTYEQYF	TGTGCCAGCAGCTTGTCTAGCGGGGGGACCTACGAGCAGTACTTC
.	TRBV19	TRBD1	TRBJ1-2	CASSVLWDRGNGYTF	TGTGCCAGTAGTGTTCTTTGGGACAGGGGGAATGGCTACACCTTC
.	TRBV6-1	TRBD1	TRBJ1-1	CASSYRGNTEAFF	TGTGCCAGCAGCTACAGGGGGAACACTGAAGCTTTCTTT
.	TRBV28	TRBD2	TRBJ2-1	CASSSSGTRPFF	TGTGCCAGCAGCTCGTCCGGGACTAGGCCGTTCTTC
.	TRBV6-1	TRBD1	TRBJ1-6	CASSVTTGGLSYNSPLHF	TGTGCCAGCAGTGTGACTACAGGGGGCTTGTCCTATAATTCACCCCTCCACTTT
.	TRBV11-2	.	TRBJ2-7	CASSFRGWYLLSSYEQYF	TGTGCCAGCAGCTTTCGAGGTTGGTACCTCCTAAGCTCCTACGAGCAGTACTTC
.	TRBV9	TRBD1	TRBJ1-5	CASSVGDRSQPQHF	TGTGCCAGCAGCGTAGGGGACAGGTCACAGCCCCAGCATTTT
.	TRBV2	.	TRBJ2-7	CASREPGSRAEQYF	TGTGCCAGCAGGGAGCCGGGGAGTCGCGCCGAGCAGTACTTC
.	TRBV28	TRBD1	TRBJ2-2	CASSFLTGAHANTGELFF	TGTGCCAGCAGTTTCCTTACAGGGGCCCACGCGAACACCGGGGAGCTGTTTTTT
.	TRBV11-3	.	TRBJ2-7	CASSFPGTTEQYF	TGTGCCAGCAGCTTCCCGGGGACAACCGAGCAGTACTTC
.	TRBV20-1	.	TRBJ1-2	CSAYNQGGYTF	TGCAGTGCGTATAATCAGGGGGGCTACACCTTC
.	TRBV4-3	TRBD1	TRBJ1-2	CASSPSGTGLGYNYGYTF	TGCGCCAGCAGCCCCTCTGGGACAGGCTTAGGTTATAACTATGGCTACACCTTC
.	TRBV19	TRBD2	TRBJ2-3	CASSIASGVLVDTQYF	TGTGCCAGTAGTATAGCTAGCGGGGTGCTTGTCGATACGCAGTATTTT